Presented here are 5 T cell receptor beta chains from one specimen sequenced in a study of blood T cells in healthy people across ages. The use of a sample-barcoded 5' primer and a J-beta primer mix characterized a second PCR of about 7 to 12 cycles. One entry per CDR3 protein, called by TCRdb with MiXCR from the 5' RACE reads. The sample shows 1.5 million to 2 million distinct CDR3 sequences, roughly 50% of them seen only once. Sequenced material: blood. The receptors stem from a woman in her thirties or forties in good health.

The genes are TRBV4-3 and TRBJ2-1; no clear D. The V gene lost 0 bases and the J gene lost 0 bases, with 12 bases spanning the gap. CDR1 and CDR2 from the germline V gene are LGHNA and YSLEER. CDR3 size: 17 residues. DNA for the CDR3: TGCGCCAGCAGCCAAGACCGCAGAACCACCTCCTACAATGAGCAGTTCTTC. Amino acids: CASSQDRRTTSYNEQFF.

The rearrangement joins TRBV28 to TRBJ2-1; TRBD1 agrees at 8 bases. V lost 2 bases and J lost 10; bases outside the gene matches: 10. This CDR3 has 15 residues. Germline CDR1 MDHEN, CDR2 SYDVKM. The CDR3 is CASSLGAGGTEEQFF. CDR3 sequence (DNA): TGTGCCAGCAGTTTAGGGGCAGGGGGCACCGAGGAGCAGTTCTTC.

This clonotype has only a few counts. J is TRBJ2-5 and V is TRBV12-3 or TRBV12-4; a possible D gene is TRBD1 (6 bases). V was clipped by 6 bases and J by 4 bases, with 18 bases between them. The CDR3 length is 15 residues. The DNA of the CDR3 is TGTGCCAGCAGGCCCGGACAGTCCTGGGCAGAGACCCAGTACTTC. Translation gives CASRPGQSWAETQYF.

The chain is built from TRBV6-6 and TRBJ1-1; the D is unclear. This CDR3 is 15 amino acids long. V shed 4 bases and J shed 0 bases, with 12 bases lying between them. The germline V gene encodes CDR1 MNHNY and CDR2 SVGAGI (reference sequence). The CDR3 DNA sequence: TGTGCCAGCAGTTTTATCGTGGATGTGAACACTGAAGCTTTCTTT. This codes for CASSFIVDVNTEAFF.

V is TRBV7-2 and J is TRBJ2-3; 10 bases map to TRBD1. Trimming at V came to 1 base and at J to 7 bases, leaving 8 bases not matched to a gene. CDR3 size: 16 residues. Germline CDR1 reads SGHTA; CDR2 reads FQGNSA. CDR3 DNA: TGTGCCAGCAGCTTAGTTTCGACAGGGGGCGAGAATACGCAGTATTTT. This sequence encodes CASSLVSTGGENTQYF.